One sample yielded the 4 T cell receptor beta chains listed below, sequenced in a study of blood T cell repertoires in COVID-19. Only in-frame clones appear in the TCRdb table, and some are missing; sequencing was by immunoSEQ multiplex PCR. The table has approximately 70,000 clones, more than 85% seen once. The sample comprised peripheral blood. These receptor sequences come from a woman aged 55-70 years with active COVID-19.

There are a few counts of this clone. V and J are TRBV28 and TRBJ1-6; 8 bases align to TRBD1. The J segment lost 5 bases and the V segment lost 6 bases, leaving 3 bases of the junction unmatched. The CDR3 covers 14 residues. Germline CDR1 reads MDHEN; CDR2 reads SYDVKM. DNA for the CDR3: TGTGCCAGCAGCGACAGGGGTGATAATTCACCCCTCCACTTT. Amino acid sequence: CASSDRGDNSPLHF.

V is TRBV7-9 and J is TRBJ2-4; a possible D gene is TRBD2 (6 bases). The CDR3 has 14 residues. The germline V and J ends were trimmed by 3 bases and 0 bases, with 6 bases remaining between them. Germline CDR1 is SEHNR and CDR2 is FQNEAQ (reference sequence). DNA for the CDR3: TGTGCCAGCAGCTTGGGGGGAGCCAAAAACATTCAGTACTTC. Residues: CASSLGGAKNIQYF.

The V gene is TRBV19, the J gene TRBJ2-7; TRBD1 matches 7 bases. This CDR3 is 15 amino acids long. Germline V lookup: CDR1 LNHDA, CDR2 SQIVND (reference sequence). V gave up 5 bases and J gave up 1 base; unmatched junction bases: 8. The CDR3 coding sequence is TGTGCCAGTAGTCTCCGCCGGGACAGTTCCTACGAGCAGTACTTC. Its translation: CASSLRRDSSYEQYF.

Turning to this clone: Mismatch with germline at one junction end may stem from a read error. V usage is TRBV25-1 and J usage is TRBJ1-4; D is unclear. The CDR3 loop spans 15 amino acids. The germline V gene encodes CDR1 MGHDK and CDR2 SYGVNS. The CDR3 loop is CASSDHSATNEKLFF. As DNA, the CDR3 is TGTGCCAGCAGTGACCATTCTGCAACTAATGAAAAACTATTTTTT.